These 19 T cell receptor beta chains share one sample of origin, sequenced in a study of identical twins. TCRdb recomputed calls from the 5' RACE reads with MiXCR, one row per CDR3 protein. The sample has roughly 710,000 distinct CDR3 sequences; roughly 6% are singletons. Material for sequencing was naive T cells sorted from blood. The receptors come from a man aged 18 to 30 in good health.

This clonotype was recorded many times. V gene TRBV29-1 combines with J gene TRBJ2-1; perhaps TRBD2 as D (5 bases). The germline V and J ends were trimmed by 0 bases and 13 bases, with 13 bases remaining between them. The CDR3 has 12 residues. Per the germline V gene, CDR1 is SQVTM and CDR2 is ANQGSEA. For the CDR3, the DNA is TGCAGCGTTGAAGACTTCGGCGGACTTCAGTTCTTC. Its translation is CSVEDFGGLQFF.

This clonotype came up many times. V gene TRBV7-2 combines with J gene TRBJ2-1, with 11 nucleotides matching TRBD2. V shed 1 base and J 10 bases; nucleotides not matched to a gene: 12. The CDR3 consists of 17 residues. The germline V gene has CDR1 SGHTA and CDR2 FQGNSA. Here the CDR3 reads CASSLGPVSSGRPEQFF. In DNA form, the CDR3 reads TGTGCCAGCAGCTTAGGCCCGGTGTCTAGCGGGAGGCCCGAGCAGTTCTTC.

The V gene is TRBV11-3, the J gene TRBJ2-5; D is ambiguous. V lost 3 bases and J 6 bases, leaving 8 bases between the germline ends. The CDR3 length is 12 residues. Germline-derived CDR1 and CDR2 are SGHNT and YENEEA. CDR3 coding DNA: TGTGCCAGCAGCTTGGATCTTCAGACCCAGTACTTC. Amino acids: CASSLDLQTQYF.

The CDR3 protein is CASSQEGRLSYNEQFF. In DNA form, the CDR3 reads TGCGCCAGCAGCCAAGAGGGGAGGCTATCCTACAATGAGCAGTTCTTC. The rearrangement uses TRBV4-1 and TRBJ2-1, with D tentatively TRBD2 (6 bases). This CDR3 region has 16 residues. V lost 0 bases and J lost 1, with 10 bases in between. Germline V lookup: CDR1 MGHRA, CDR2 YSYEKL.

Only a few counts were recorded for this clonotype. The genes are TRBV7-9 and TRBJ2-7, with D possibly matching TRBD2 (5 bases). The CDR3 length is 16 residues. CDR1 SEHNR and CDR2 FQNEAQ come from the germline V gene (reference sequence). V lost 4 bases and J 3 bases, leaving 19 bases between the germline ends. The CDR3 loop reads CASSSGWLATHYEQYF. CDR3 bases: TGTGCCAGCAGCTCCGGATGGTTAGCGACCCACTACGAGCAGTACTTC.

This chain connects TRBV20-1 to TRBJ2-1, with TRBD2 identical over 14 bases. The length of the CDR3 is 12 residues. V shed 3 bases, J shed 14 bases, and the junction held 3 bases outside the gene matches. Germline CDR1 DFQATT, CDR2 SNEGSKA (reference sequence). In nucleotides, the CDR3 is TGCAGTGCTAGGGGGACTAGCGGGAGTAAGTTCTTC. Its translation is CSARGTSGSKFF.

The chain recombines TRBV15 with TRBJ2-5, with D possibly matching TRBD1 (8 bases). Trimming took 4 bases from V and 2 from J, leaving 14 bases between them. This CDR3 is 15 amino acids long. The V gene's germline CDR1 is LNHNV and CDR2 YYDKDF (reference sequence). The CDR3 here is CATSNRGGLQETQYF. In nucleotides, the CDR3 is TGTGCCACCAGCAACAGGGGGGGCCTACAAGAGACCCAGTACTTC. The full variable domain, rest sourced from reference TRBV15 and TRBJ2-5, is DAMVIQNPRYQVTQFGKPVTLSCSQTLNHNVMYWYQQKSSQAPKLLFHYYDKDFNNEADTPDNFQSRRPNTSFCFLDIRSPGLGDTAMYLCATSNRGGLQETQYFGPGTRLLVL.

This clonotype was detected many times. The chain recombines TRBV2 with TRBJ2-7; D is ambiguous. CDR3 length equals 13 residues. V was cut by 5 bases and J by 5 bases, with 13 bases left in between. The germline CDR1 and CDR2 sequences are SNHLY and FYNNEI. The CDR3 DNA follows: TGTGCCAGCAGTCCCGGGCCTAAGGACGAGCAGTACGTC. It specifies CASSPGPKDEQYV.

The chain uses TRBV9 and TRBJ2-5; TRBD1 might be the D (6 bases). Germline CDR1 reads SGDLS; CDR2 reads YYNGEE. V dropped 3 bases and J dropped 5 bases, with 17 bases sitting between them. The CDR3 spans 15 residues. The DNA for the CDR3 is TGTGCCAGCAGCGAAACAGGGCGTTCCGAGGAGACCCAGTACTTC. Residues: CASSETGRSEETQYF.

This clonotype was seen many times. CDR3 nucleotide sequence: TGTGCCACCAGCAGAGGGGCCATGGAAGGTCAGCCCCAGCATTTT. Encoded protein: CATSRGAMEGQPQHF. This sequence joins TRBV15 and TRBJ1-5; no reliable D call. In germline, CDR1 is LNHNV, CDR2 YYDKDF (reference sequence). The V gene lost 1 base and the J gene lost 6 bases, with 13 bases spanning the gap. The CDR3 has 15 residues.

The table lists this clonotype with a few counts. The chain combines TRBV20-1 with TRBJ2-7; a weak D match, TRBD1 (6 bases). Germline V gene lookup returns CDR1 DFQATT and CDR2 SNEGSKA (reference sequence). V shed 5 bases and J shed 3 bases, with 17 bases lying between them. The CDR3 is made up of 14 amino acids. The CDR3 nucleotides read TGCAGTGCTGGGATCTGGGACACCGACTACGAGCAGTACTTC. Its protein product is CSAGIWDTDYEQYF.

This clonotype was detected many times. V is TRBV6-1 and J is TRBJ1-6; 9 bases map to TRBD1. This CDR3 is built from 15 residues. The V and J ends lost 6 bases and 7 bases, in that order; junction bases with no gene match: 7. Per germline, CDR1 MNHNS and CDR2 SASEGT. The CDR3 sequence: CASRGGQGGNSPLHF. In DNA form, the CDR3 reads TGTGCCAGCAGGGGGGGACAGGGTGGAAATTCACCCCTCCACTTT.

This clonotype was seen at least ten times. The CDR3 sequence is CASSRQGGADTEAFF. The CDR3 nucleotides are TGTGCCAGCAGCCGACAGGGTGGAGCGGACACTGAAGCTTTCTTT. V and J are TRBV5-5 and TRBJ1-1; 7 nucleotides line up with TRBD1. CDR1 SGHKS and CDR2 YYEKEE come from the germline V gene (reference sequence). V dropped 4 bases and J dropped 3; count of bases not matched to a gene: 9. This CDR3 has 15 amino acids. Supplemented by reference TRBV5-5 and TRBJ1-1, the full variable domain reads DAGVTQSPTHLIKTRGQQVTLRCSPISGHKSVSWYQQVLGQGPQFIFQYYEKEERGRGNFPDRFSARQFPNYSSELNVNALLLGDSALYLCASSRQGGADTEAFFGQGTRLTVV.

The table lists this clonotype with many counts. The chain couples TRBV7-9 to TRBJ1-2; 9 bases are a match to TRBD1. V lost 8 bases to trimming and J lost 6 bases; unmatched junction nucleotides: 7. Germline CDR1 is SEHNR and CDR2 is FQNEAQ (reference sequence). The CDR3 contains 13 residues. Here the CDR3 DNA reads TGTGCCAGCCGGGACAGGGACCGAAATGGCTACACCTTC. It specifies CASRDRDRNGYTF.

This clonotype was recorded many times. The chain has TRBV12-3 or TRBV12-4 and TRBJ2-7; 11 bases are a match to TRBD2. The CDR3 is made up of 14 amino acids. The V and J ends lost 6 bases and 2 bases, in that order; junction bases with no gene match: 3. CDR3 region: CASRGTSGAYEQYF. Written as DNA, the CDR3 is TGTGCCAGCAGGGGGACTAGCGGTGCCTACGAGCAGTACTTC.

The gene calls are TRBV3-1 and TRBJ2-1; maybe TRBD2 (6 bases). V was cut by 0 bases and J by 4 bases, with 16 bases left in between. The germline gives CDR1 LGHDT, CDR2 YNNKEL (reference sequence). The CDR3 runs to 17 residues. CDR3 sequence reads: CASSQDVGRLVYNEQFF. CDR3 DNA sequence: TGTGCCAGCAGCCAAGATGTCGGGAGACTGGTTTACAATGAGCAGTTCTTC.

This sequence joins TRBV3-1 and TRBJ2-3; TRBD2 aligns across 12 bases. From germline, CDR1 is LGHDT and CDR2 YNNKEL (reference sequence). J was trimmed by 4 bases and V by 4 bases; bases with no gene match: 9. CDR3 size: 17 residues. CDR3 residues: CASSPDMRLAGADTQYF. In nucleotides, the CDR3 is TGTGCCAGCAGCCCAGACATGCGACTAGCGGGAGCAGATACGCAGTATTTT.

This clonotype was detected ten times or more. The CDR3 reads CASSSAGELFF. The DNA for the CDR3 is TGTGCCAGCAGTTCGGCCGGGGAGCTGTTTTTT. The chain recombines TRBV4-2 with TRBJ2-2; D remains unclear. The V gene's germline CDR1 is LGHNA and CDR2 YNFKEQ. CDR3 size: 11 residues. The V end was cut by 6 bases, the J end by 6 bases, with 5 bases between.

This clonotype was observed a few times. This rearrangement joins TRBV20-1 to TRBJ2-5, with TRBD1 identical over 12 bases. The CDR3 is 18 amino acids. With V trimmed by 2 bases and J by 0 bases, 10 bases remained unmatched. CDR1 is DFQATT and CDR2 is SNEGSKA in the germline V gene (reference sequence). CDR3 bases: TGCAGTGCTAGACCTCCGGGACAGGGGGCTTGGTACCAAGAGACCCAGTACTTC. This codes for CSARPPGQGAWYQETQYF.